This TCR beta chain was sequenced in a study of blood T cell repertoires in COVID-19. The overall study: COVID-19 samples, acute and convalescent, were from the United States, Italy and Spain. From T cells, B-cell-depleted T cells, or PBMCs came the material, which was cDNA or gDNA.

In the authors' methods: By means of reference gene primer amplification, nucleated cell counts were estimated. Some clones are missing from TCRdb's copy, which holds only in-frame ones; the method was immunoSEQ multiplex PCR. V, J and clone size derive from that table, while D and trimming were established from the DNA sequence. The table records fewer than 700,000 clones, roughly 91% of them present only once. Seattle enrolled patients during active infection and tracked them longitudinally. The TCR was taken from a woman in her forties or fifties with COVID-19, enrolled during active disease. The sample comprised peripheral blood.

The CDR3 region is CATPGLIYGYTF. In nucleotides, the CDR3 is TGTGCCACGCCCGGACTTATCTATGGCTACACCTTC. The chain links TRBV19 to TRBJ1-2, with D hard to call. The V gene lost 10 bases and the J gene lost 4 bases, with 13 bases spanning the gap. The CDR3 length is 12 residues. The germline V gene encodes CDR1 LNHDA and CDR2 SQIVND (reference sequence).